This T cell receptor beta chain was obtained from a study of response to subunit inactivated influenza vaccine. MiXCR, run by TCRdb on the RT-PCR reads, gives a single entry per CDR3 protein. The table includes about 780,000 distinct CDR3 sequences, about 18% detected once. Germline trimming cut 0 bases from V and 4 bases from J; bases unmatched to any gene: 6. This CDR3 has 16 residues. Per the germline V gene, CDR1 is LNHNV and CDR2 is YYDKDF (reference sequence). This clonotype was counted between two and nine times. Sample: PBMCs from blood, taken about 5 days after vaccination. The genes are TRBV15 and TRBJ2-1, with 7 positions matching TRBD2. The origin of this receptor is a man in his fifties who received an inactivated influenza vaccine. The DNA of the CDR3 is TGTGCCACCAGCAGAGACAAGGGGAGGGGTTACAATGAGCAGTTCTTC. Translation gives CATSRDKGRGYNEQFF.